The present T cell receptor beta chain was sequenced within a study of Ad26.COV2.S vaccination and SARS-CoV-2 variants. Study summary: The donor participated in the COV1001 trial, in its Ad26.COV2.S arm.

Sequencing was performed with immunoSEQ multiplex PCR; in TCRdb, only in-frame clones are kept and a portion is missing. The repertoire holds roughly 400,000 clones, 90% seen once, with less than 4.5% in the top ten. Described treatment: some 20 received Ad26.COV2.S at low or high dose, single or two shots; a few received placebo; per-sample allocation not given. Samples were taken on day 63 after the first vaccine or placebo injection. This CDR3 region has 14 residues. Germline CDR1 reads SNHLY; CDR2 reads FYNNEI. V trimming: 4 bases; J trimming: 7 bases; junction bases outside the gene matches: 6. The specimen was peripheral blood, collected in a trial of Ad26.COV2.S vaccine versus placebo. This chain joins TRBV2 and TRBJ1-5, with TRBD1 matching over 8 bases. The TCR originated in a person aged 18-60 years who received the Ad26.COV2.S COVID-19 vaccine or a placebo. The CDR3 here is CASSGQGPRQPQHF. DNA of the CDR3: TGTGCCAGCAGTGGACAGGGGCCCAGACAGCCCCAGCATTTT.